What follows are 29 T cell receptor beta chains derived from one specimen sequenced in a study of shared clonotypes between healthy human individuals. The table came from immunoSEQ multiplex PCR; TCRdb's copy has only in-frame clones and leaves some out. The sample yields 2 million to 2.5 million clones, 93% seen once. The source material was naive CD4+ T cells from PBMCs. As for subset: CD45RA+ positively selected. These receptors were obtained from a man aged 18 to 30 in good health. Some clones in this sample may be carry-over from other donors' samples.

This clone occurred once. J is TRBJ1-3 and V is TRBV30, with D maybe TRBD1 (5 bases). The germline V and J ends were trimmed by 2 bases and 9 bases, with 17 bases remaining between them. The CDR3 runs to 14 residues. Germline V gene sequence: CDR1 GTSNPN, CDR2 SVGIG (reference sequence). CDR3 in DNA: TGTGCCTGGAGTAGGGCAGGGTTGGGGGGCACCATATATTTT. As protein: CAWSRAGLGGTIYF. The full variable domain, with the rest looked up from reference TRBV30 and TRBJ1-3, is SQTIHQWPATLVQPVGSPLSLECTVEGTSNPNLYWYRQAAGRGLQLLFYSVGIGQISSEVPQNLSASRPQDRQFILSSKKLLLSDSGFYLCAWSRAGLGGTIYFGEGSWLTVV.

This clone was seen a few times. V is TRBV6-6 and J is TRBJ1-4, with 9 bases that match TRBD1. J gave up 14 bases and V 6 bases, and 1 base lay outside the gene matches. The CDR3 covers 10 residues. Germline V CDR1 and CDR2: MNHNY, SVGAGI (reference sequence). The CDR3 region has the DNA TGTGCCAGCAGACAGGGGGCCCTGTTTTTT. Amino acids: CASRQGALFF.

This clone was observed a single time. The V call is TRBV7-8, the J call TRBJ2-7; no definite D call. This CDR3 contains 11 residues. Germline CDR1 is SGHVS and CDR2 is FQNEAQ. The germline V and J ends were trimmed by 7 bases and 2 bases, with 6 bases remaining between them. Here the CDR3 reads CASNGPYEQYF. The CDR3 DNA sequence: TGTGCCAGCAACGGCCCCTACGAGCAGTACTTC. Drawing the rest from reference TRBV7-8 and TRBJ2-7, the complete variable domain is GAGVSQSPRYKVAKRGQDVALRCDPISGHVSLFWYQQALGQGPEFLTYFQNEAQLDKSGLPSDRFFAERPEGSVSTLKIQRTQQEDSAVYLCASNGPYEQYFGPGTRLTVT.

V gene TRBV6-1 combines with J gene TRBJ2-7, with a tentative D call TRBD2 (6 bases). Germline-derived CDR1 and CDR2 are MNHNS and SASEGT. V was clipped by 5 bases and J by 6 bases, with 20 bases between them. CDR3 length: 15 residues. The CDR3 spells CASSPLGRVGSEQYF. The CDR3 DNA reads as TGTGCCAGCAGTCCATTGGGCAGGGTCGGGAGCGAGCAGTACTTC.

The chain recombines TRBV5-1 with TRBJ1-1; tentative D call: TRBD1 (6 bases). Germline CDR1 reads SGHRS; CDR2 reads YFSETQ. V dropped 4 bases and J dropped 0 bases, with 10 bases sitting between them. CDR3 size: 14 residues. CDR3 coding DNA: TGCGCCAGCAGCCGGACAGTCATGAACACTGAAGCTTTCTTT. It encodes CASSRTVMNTEAFF.

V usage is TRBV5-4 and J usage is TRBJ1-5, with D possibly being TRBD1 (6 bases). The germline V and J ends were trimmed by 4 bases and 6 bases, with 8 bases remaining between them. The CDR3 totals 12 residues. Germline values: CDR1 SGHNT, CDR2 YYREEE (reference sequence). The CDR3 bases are TGTGCCAGCAGCCTACAGGGTCAGCCCCAGCATTTT. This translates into CASSLQGQPQHF.

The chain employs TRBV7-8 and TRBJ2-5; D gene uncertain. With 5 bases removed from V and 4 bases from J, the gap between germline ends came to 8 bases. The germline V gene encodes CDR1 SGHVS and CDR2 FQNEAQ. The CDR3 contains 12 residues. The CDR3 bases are TGTGCCAGCAGCCCCGCTCCAGAGACCCAGTACTTC. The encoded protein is CASSPAPETQYF.

As DNA, the CDR3 is TGCGCCAGCAGCTCCTCCGGGTGGAGCACAGATACGCAGTATTTT. Its protein product is CASSSSGWSTDTQYF. The chain is built from TRBV5-1 and TRBJ2-3; no definite D call. Germline V lookup: CDR1 SGHRS, CDR2 YFSETQ. V dropped 3 bases and J dropped 0 bases, with 11 bases sitting between them. The CDR3 sequence is 15 residues long.

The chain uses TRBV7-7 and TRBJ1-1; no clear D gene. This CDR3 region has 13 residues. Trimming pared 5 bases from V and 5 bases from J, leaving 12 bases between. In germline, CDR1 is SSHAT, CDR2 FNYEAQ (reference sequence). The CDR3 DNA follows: TGTGCCAGCAGCCTTCAGGACGGAACTGAAGCTTTCTTT. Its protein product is CASSLQDGTEAFF.

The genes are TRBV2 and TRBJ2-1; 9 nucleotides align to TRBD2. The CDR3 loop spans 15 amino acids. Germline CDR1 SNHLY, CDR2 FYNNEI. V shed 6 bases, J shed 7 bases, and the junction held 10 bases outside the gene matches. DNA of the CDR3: TGTGCCAGCAGCGGCGAGAGACTAGCGGAGAATGAGCAGTTCTTC. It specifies CASSGERLAENEQFF.

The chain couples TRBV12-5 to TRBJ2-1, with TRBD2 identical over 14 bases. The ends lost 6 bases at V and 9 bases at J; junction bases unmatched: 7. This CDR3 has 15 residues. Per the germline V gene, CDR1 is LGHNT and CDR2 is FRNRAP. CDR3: CASGTGLAGVSEQFF. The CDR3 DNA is TGTGCTAGTGGAACGGGACTAGCGGGAGTAAGTGAGCAGTTCTTC.

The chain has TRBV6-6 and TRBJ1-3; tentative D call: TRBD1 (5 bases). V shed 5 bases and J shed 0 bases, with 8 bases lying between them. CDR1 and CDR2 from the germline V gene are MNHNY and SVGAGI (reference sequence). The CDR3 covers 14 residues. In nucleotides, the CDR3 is TGTGCCAGCAGTCCAACAGGCTCTGGAAACACCATATATTTT. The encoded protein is CASSPTGSGNTIYF.

DNA of the CDR3: TGCGCCAGCAGCTTGGTCTCCTACTACGAGCAGTACTTC. Its protein product is CASSLVSYYEQYF. This chain uses TRBV5-1 with TRBJ2-7; no clear D gene. The germline gives CDR1 SGHRS, CDR2 YFSETQ. Trimming stripped 0 bases from V and 3 bases from J, with 7 bases between. CDR3 length: 13 amino acids. Based on the CDR3 plus reference TRBV5-1 and TRBJ2-7, the full variable domain is KAGVTQTPRYLIKTRGQQVTLSCSPISGHRSVSWYQQTPGQGLQFLFEYFSETQRNKGNFPGRFSGRQFSNSRSEMNVSTLELGDSALYLCASSLVSYYEQYFGPGTRLTVT.

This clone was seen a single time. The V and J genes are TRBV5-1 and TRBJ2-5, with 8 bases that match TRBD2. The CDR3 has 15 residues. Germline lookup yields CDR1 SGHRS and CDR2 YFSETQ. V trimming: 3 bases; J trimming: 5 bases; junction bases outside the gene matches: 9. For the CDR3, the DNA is TGCGCCAGCAGCTCGGCCGGGACTAGTGGCGAGACCCAGTACTTC. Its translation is CASSSAGTSGETQYF.

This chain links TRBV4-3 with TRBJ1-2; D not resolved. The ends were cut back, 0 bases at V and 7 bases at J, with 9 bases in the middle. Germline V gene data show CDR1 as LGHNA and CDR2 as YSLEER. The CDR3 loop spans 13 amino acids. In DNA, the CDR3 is TGCGCCAGCAGCCAAGAAGGGCCTGGTGGCTACACCTTC. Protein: CASSQEGPGGYTF.

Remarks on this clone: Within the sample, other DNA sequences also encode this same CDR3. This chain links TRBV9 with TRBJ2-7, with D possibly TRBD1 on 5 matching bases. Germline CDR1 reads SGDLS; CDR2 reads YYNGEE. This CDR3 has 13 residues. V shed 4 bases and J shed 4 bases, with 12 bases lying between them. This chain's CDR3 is CASSPRGLYEQYF. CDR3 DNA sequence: TGTGCCAGCAGCCCTAGGGGCTTATACGAGCAGTACTTC.

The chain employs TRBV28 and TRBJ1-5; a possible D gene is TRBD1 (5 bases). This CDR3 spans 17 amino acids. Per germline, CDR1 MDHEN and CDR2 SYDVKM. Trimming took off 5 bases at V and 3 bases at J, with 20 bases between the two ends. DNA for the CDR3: TGTGCCAGCAGTCCATTGGGACGGGGCAGTTACAATCAGCCCCAGCATTTT. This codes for CASSPLGRGSYNQPQHF.

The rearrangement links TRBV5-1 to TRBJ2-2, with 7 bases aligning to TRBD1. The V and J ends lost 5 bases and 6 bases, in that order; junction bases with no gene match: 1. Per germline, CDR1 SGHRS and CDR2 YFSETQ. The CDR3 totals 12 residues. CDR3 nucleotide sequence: TGCGCCAGCAGAACAGGGGCCGGGGAGCTGTTTTTT. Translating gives CASRTGAGELFF. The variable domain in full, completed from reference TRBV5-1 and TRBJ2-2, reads KAGVTQTPRYLIKTRGQQVTLSCSPISGHRSVSWYQQTPGQGLQFLFEYFSETQRNKGNFPGRFSGRQFSNSRSEMNVSTLELGDSALYLCASRTGAGELFFGEGSRLTVL.

The CDR3 sequence: CASSLRGARGGISGANVLTF. CDR3 nucleotide sequence: TGTGCCAGCAGCTTAAGAGGGGCCAGGGGTGGGATATCCGGGGCCAACGTCCTGACTTTC. V and J are TRBV7-3 and TRBJ2-6, with a weak D call TRBD1 (6 bases). Trimming took 1 base from V and 4 from J, leaving 23 bases between them. Per the germline V gene, CDR1 is SGHTA and CDR2 is FQGTGA. This CDR3 has 20 residues. Full variable domain (missing parts from reference TRBV7-3 and TRBJ2-6): GAGVSQTPSNKVTEKGKYVELRCDPISGHTALYWYRQSLGQGPEFLIYFQGTGAADDSGLPNDRFFAVRPEGSVSTLKIQRTERGDSAVYLCASSLRGARGGISGANVLTFGAGSRLTVL.

The CDR3 nucleotides read TGTGCCAGCAGCGTCGGTTTGGCAGAGTGGGAGACCCAGTACTTC. The encoded protein is CASSVGLAEWETQYF. The J gene is TRBJ2-5, the V gene TRBV7-6; D unclear. Trimming removed 5 bases from V and 5 bases from J, with 18 bases in between. Germline CDR1 SGHVS, CDR2 FNYEAQ. The CDR3 is 15 amino acids.

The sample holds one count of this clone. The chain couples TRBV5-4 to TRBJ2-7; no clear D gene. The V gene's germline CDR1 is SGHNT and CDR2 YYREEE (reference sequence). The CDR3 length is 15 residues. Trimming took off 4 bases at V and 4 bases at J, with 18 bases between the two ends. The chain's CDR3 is CASSPDTHPSYEQYF. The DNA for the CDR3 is TGTGCCAGCAGCCCAGACACTCACCCCTCTTACGAGCAGTACTTC.

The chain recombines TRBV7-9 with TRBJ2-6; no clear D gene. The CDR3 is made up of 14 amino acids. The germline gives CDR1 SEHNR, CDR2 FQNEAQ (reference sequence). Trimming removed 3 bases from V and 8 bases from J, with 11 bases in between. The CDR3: CASSFSQQSNVLTF. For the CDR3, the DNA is TGTGCCAGCAGCTTCTCCCAGCAGTCCAACGTCCTGACTTTC.

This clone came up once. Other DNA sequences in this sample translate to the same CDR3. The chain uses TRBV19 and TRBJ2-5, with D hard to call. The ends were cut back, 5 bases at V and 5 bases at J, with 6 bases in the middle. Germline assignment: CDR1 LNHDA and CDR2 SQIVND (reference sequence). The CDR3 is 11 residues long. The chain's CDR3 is CASSLGETQYF. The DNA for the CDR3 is TGTGCCAGTAGTCTCGGGGAGACCCAGTACTTC.

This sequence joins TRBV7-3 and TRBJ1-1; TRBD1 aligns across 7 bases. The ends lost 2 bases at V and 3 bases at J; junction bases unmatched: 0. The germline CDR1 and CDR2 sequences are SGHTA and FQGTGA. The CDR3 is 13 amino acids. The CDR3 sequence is CASSLDRDTEAFF. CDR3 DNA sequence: TGTGCCAGCAGCTTAGACAGGGACACTGAAGCTTTCTTT.

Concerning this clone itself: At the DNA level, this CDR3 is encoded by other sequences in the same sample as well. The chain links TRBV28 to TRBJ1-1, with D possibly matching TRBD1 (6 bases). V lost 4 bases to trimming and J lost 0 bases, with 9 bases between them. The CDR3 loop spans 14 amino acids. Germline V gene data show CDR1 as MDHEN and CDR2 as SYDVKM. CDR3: CASSSQGLNTEAFF. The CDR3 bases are TGTGCCAGCAGTTCGCAGGGGCTGAACACTGAAGCTTTCTTT.

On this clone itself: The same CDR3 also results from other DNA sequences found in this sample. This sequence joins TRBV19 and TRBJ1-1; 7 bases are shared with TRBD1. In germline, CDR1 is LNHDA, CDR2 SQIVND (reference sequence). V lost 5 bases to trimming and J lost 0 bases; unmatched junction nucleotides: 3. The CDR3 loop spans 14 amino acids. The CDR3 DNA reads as TGTGCCAGTAGTCAAGGGGGCATGAACACTGAAGCTTTCTTT. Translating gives CASSQGGMNTEAFF.

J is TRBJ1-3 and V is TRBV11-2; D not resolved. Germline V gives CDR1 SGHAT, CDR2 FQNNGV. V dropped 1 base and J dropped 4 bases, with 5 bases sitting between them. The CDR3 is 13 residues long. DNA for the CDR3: TGTGCCAGCAGCTTAGTTGCCGGAAACACCATATATTTT. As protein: CASSLVAGNTIYF.

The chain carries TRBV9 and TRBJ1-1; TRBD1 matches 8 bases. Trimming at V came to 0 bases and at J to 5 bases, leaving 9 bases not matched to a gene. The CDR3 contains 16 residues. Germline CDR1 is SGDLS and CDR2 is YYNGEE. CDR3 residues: CASSVEPGGYSTEAFF. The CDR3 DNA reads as TGTGCCAGCAGCGTAGAACCAGGGGGCTATAGTACTGAAGCTTTCTTT.

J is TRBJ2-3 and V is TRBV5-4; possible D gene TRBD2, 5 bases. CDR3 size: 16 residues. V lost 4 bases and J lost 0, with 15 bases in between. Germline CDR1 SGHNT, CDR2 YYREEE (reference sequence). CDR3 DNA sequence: TGTGCCAGCAGCAGAAGGGAGAGGAGAAGCACAGATACGCAGTATTTT. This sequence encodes CASSRRERRSTDTQYF.